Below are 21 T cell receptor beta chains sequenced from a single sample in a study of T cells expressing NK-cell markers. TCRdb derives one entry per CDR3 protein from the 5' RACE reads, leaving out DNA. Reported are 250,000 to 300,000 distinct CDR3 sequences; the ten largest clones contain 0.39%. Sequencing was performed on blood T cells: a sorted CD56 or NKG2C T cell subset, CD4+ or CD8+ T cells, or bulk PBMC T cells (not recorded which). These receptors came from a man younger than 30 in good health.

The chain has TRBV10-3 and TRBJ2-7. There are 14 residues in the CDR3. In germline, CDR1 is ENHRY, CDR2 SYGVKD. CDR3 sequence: CAISEARASYEQYF.

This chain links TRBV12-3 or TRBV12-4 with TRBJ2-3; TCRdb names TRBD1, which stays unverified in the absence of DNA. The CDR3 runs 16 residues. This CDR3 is CASSLARGRTTDTQYF.

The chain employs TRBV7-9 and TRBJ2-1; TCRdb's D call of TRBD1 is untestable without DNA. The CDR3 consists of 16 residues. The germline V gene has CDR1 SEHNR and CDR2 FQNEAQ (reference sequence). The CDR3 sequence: CASSLPAGQGYNEQFF.

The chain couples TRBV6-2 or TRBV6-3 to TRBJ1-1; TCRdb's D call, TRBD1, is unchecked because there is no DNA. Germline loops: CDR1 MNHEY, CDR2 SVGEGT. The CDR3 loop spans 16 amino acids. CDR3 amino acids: CASSPTGSLSNTEAFF.

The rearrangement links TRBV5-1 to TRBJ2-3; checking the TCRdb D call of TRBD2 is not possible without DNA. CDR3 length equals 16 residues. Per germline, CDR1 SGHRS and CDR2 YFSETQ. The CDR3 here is CASSLGLSGNTDTQYF.

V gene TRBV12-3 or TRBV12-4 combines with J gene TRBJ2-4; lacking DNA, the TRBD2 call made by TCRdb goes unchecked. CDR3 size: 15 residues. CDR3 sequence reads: CASSSTTSGRHIQYF.

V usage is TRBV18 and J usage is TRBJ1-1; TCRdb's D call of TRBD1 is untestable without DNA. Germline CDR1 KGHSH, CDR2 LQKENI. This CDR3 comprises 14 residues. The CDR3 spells CASSQLGGDTEAFF.

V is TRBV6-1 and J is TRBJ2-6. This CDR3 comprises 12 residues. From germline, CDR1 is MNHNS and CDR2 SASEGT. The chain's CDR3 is CASRAGANVLTF.

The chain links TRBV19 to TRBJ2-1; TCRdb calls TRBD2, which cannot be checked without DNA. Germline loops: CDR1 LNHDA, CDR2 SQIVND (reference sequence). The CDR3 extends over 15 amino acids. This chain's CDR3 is CASSIAASLSSEQFF.

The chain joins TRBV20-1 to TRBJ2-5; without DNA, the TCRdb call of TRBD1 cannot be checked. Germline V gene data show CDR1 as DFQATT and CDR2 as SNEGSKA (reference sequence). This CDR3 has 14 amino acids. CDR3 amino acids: CSARDSRGQETQYF.

This chain's CDR3 is CASSVWWWNTGELFF. The V gene is TRBV9, the J gene TRBJ2-2. The CDR3 totals 15 residues. Germline assignment: CDR1 SGDLS and CDR2 YYNGEE.

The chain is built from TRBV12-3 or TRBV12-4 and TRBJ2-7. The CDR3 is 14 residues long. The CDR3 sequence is CASSPLTGAYEQYF.

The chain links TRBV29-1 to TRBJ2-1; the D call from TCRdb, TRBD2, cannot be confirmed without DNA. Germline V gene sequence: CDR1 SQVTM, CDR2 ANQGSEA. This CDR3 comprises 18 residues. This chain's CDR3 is CSVEQLAGDRFRGNEQFF.

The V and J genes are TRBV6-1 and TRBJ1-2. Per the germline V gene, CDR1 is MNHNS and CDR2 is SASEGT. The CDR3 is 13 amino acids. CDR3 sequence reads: CASSEPILYGYTF.

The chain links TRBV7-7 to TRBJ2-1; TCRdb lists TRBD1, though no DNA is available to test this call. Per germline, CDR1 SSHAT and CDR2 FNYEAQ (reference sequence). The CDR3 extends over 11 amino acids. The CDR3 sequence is CASGTGDEQFF.

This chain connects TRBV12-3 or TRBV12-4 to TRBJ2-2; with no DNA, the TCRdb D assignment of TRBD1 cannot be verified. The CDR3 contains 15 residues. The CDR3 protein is CASSGWGSSNGELFF.

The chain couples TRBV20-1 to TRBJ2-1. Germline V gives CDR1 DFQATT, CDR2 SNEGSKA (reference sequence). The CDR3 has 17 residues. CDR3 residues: CSALSKWGTISYNEQFF.

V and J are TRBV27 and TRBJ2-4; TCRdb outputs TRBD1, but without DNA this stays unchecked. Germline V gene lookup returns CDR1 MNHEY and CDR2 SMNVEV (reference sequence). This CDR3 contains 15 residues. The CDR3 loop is CASSFKGQGGSIQYF.

Here the CDR3 reads CSALGPPNYGYTF. The chain recombines TRBV20-1 with TRBJ1-2. The CDR3 is 13 amino acids. CDR1 is DFQATT, CDR2 SNEGSKA, per germline (reference sequence).

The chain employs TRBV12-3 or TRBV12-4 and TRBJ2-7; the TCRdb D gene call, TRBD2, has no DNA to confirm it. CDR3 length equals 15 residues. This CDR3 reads CASSPRASVTYEQYF.

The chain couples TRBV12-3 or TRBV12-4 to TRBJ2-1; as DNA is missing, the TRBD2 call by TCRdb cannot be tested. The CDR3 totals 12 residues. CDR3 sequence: CASSLRGTVEFF.